Listed below are T cell receptor beta chains from one sample, sequenced in a study of cytomegalovirus exposure and HLA in healthy donors. Sequencing used immunoSEQ multiplex PCR; TCRdb keeps in-frame clones, though not all of them. The table has about 130,000 clones, around 80% seen once. The material sequenced was PBMCs. The source of these receptors is a man aged 50 to 60 in good health and CMV-seronegative. The CDR3 runs from the conserved cysteine through the conserved F or W. Each record gives: CDR3 DNA, CDR3 protein, V gene, J gene, D gene, clone size. A D gene is named only where the DNA matches it firmly. Clone size is stated in some rows and not others, as once, few, many or a class when expanded.

CDR3nt: TGTGCCTGGAGTGACGGGGGACCCGGGACAGGGTTGTCAGATACGCAGTATTTT; CDR3aa: CAWSDGGPGTGLSDTQYF; v_gene: TRBV30; j_gene: TRBJ2-3; d_gene: TRBD1; abundance: .
CDR3nt: TGTGCCAGCAGCTTCAGGGAGGAGCAGCCCCAGCATTTT; CDR3aa: CASSFREEQPQHF; v_gene: TRBV7-2; j_gene: TRBJ1-5; d_gene: .; abundance: .
CDR3nt: TGTGCCAGCAGTGGGACAGGGGCGAAGACCCAGTACTTC; CDR3aa: CASSGTGAKTQYF; v_gene: TRBV6-5; j_gene: TRBJ2-5; d_gene: TRBD1; abundance: few
CDR3nt: TGTGCCAGCAGTTACTCGAGGGGGGGCGGTGGCTACACCTTC; CDR3aa: CASSYSRGGGGYTF; v_gene: TRBV6-5; j_gene: TRBJ1-2; d_gene: .; abundance: few
CDR3nt: TGCGCCAGCAGCTTAAACTTCGAGGCCGGGAACTATGGCTACACCTTC; CDR3aa: CASSLNFEAGNYGYTF; v_gene: TRBV5-1; j_gene: TRBJ1-2; d_gene: .; abundance: .
CDR3nt: TGTGCCAGCTCACGTCTCTCGGGGGGGGTTAAGCCCCAGCATTTT; CDR3aa: CASSRLSGGVKPQHF; v_gene: TRBV18; j_gene: TRBJ1-5; d_gene: .; abundance: .
CDR3nt: TGTGCCAGCAGCCCTCCCGGCACGGGGGGTGGAAACACCATATATTTT; CDR3aa: CASSPPGTGGGNTIYF; v_gene: TRBV6-6; j_gene: TRBJ1-3; d_gene: .; abundance: .
CDR3nt: TGTGCCAGTAGTACGGGACAGGGCTACGAGCAGTACTTC; CDR3aa: CASSTGQGYEQYF; v_gene: TRBV19; j_gene: TRBJ2-7; d_gene: TRBD1; abundance: few
CDR3nt: TGCGCCAGCAGCTTGGGAATTAGCAGGGGGCGCAGCTACGAGCAGTACTTC; CDR3aa: CASSLGISRGRSYEQYF; v_gene: TRBV5-1; j_gene: TRBJ2-7; d_gene: TRBD1; abundance: .
CDR3nt: TGTGCCAGCAGCCCCTTGCGGGGGGACAGCACAGATACGCAGTATTTT; CDR3aa: CASSPLRGDSTDTQYF; v_gene: TRBV7-9; j_gene: TRBJ2-3; d_gene: TRBD2; abundance: .
CDR3nt: TGTGCCAGCAACTCAGACAGCTCCAATCAGCCCCAGCATTTT; CDR3aa: CASNSDSSNQPQHF; v_gene: TRBV6-6; j_gene: TRBJ1-5; d_gene: .; abundance: .
CDR3nt: TGCGCCAGCGGAGAAGACATTCAGTACTTC; CDR3aa: CASGEDIQYF; v_gene: TRBV10-2; j_gene: TRBJ2-4; d_gene: .; abundance: .
CDR3nt: TGTGCCAGCAGCTCGCACGGGGGACAGGGAAACTACGAGCAGTACTTC; CDR3aa: CASSSHGGQGNYEQYF; v_gene: TRBV7-6; j_gene: TRBJ2-7; d_gene: TRBD1; abundance: .
CDR3nt: TGTGCCAGCAGCGCAGGGGATGGGACTGAAGCTTTCTTT; CDR3aa: CASSAGDGTEAFF; v_gene: TRBV9; j_gene: TRBJ1-1; d_gene: .; abundance: .
CDR3nt: TGTGCCTGGAGTGTAGGAGGGGAATTGAATGGCTACACCTTC; CDR3aa: CAWSVGGELNGYTF; v_gene: TRBV30; j_gene: TRBJ1-2; d_gene: .; abundance: .
CDR3nt: TGCGCCAGCAGCCTTAGGACAGGGTTAGATACGCAGTATTTT; CDR3aa: CASSLRTGLDTQYF; v_gene: TRBV5-1; j_gene: TRBJ2-3; d_gene: TRBD1; abundance: once
CDR3nt: TGTGCCAGCAGCTTAGCGGAGGTCTACGAGCAGTACTTC; CDR3aa: CASSLAEVYEQYF; v_gene: TRBV7-2; j_gene: TRBJ2-7; d_gene: .; abundance: .
CDR3nt: TGTGCCAGCAGCTCGCAGGGGGAAGAGACCCAGTACTTC; CDR3aa: CASSSQGEETQYF; v_gene: TRBV13; j_gene: TRBJ2-5; d_gene: TRBD1; abundance: few
CDR3nt: TGCGCCAGCAGCCAAGGGAGAGAGCAGTACTTC; CDR3aa: CASSQGREQYF; v_gene: TRBV4-1; j_gene: TRBJ2-5; d_gene: .; abundance: .
CDR3nt: TGTGCCAGCAGCCAAGACCCTTCCCGGGCTAATGAAAAACTGTTTTTT; CDR3aa: CASSQDPSRANEKLFF; v_gene: TRBV5-8; j_gene: TRBJ1-4; d_gene: .; abundance: .
CDR3nt: TGTGCCAGCAGATCGCCGGGACTAGCTATTAATGAGCAGTTCTTC; CDR3aa: CASRSPGLAINEQFF; v_gene: TRBV27; j_gene: TRBJ2-1; d_gene: TRBD2; abundance: .
CDR3nt: TGTGCCAGCAGCTCTACAGGGTATCAGCCCCAGCATTTT; CDR3aa: CASSSTGYQPQHF; v_gene: TRBV11-2; j_gene: TRBJ1-5; d_gene: .; abundance: .
CDR3nt: TGTGCCAGCAGTTCCTACGCCGGGACAGGGATAGACGAGCAGTACTTC; CDR3aa: CASSSYAGTGIDEQYF; v_gene: TRBV27; j_gene: TRBJ2-7; d_gene: TRBD1; abundance: .
CDR3nt: TGTGCCAGTAGCGGACCAGGGGAGCAGTACTTC; CDR3aa: CASSGPGEQYF; v_gene: TRBV19; j_gene: TRBJ2-7; d_gene: .; abundance: .
CDR3nt: TGCGCCAGCAGACCCGGGACAGGGGCCTATGGCTACACCTTC; CDR3aa: CASRPGTGAYGYTF; v_gene: TRBV5-1; j_gene: TRBJ1-2; d_gene: TRBD1; abundance: .
CDR3nt: TGTGCCAGCAGTCAGGGTCTTGCGGGGGTTCAGCCCCAGCATTTT; CDR3aa: CASSQGLAGVQPQHF; v_gene: TRBV6-6; j_gene: TRBJ1-5; d_gene: .; abundance: once
CDR3nt: TGTGCCGGCCGGAGCTCTGGGGCCAACGTCCTGACTTTC; CDR3aa: CAGRSSGANVLTF; v_gene: TRBV7-9; j_gene: TRBJ2-6; d_gene: .; abundance: .
CDR3nt: TGTGCCAGCAGCGGGACAGGGCAAGAGACCCAGTACTTC; CDR3aa: CASSGTGQETQYF; v_gene: TRBV5-4; j_gene: TRBJ2-5; d_gene: TRBD1; abundance: .
CDR3nt: TGCGCCAGCAGCCAAAACGGACAGGGAGGAACTGAAGCTTTCTTT; CDR3aa: CASSQNGQGGTEAFF; v_gene: TRBV4-1; j_gene: TRBJ1-1; d_gene: TRBD1; abundance: .
CDR3nt: TGTGCCAGCAGCTTCAGCGGAGGGGAGCAGTTCTTC; CDR3aa: CASSFSGGEQFF; v_gene: TRBV11-3; j_gene: TRBJ2-1; d_gene: .; abundance: .
CDR3nt: TGTGCCAGCAGATCCACGACAGGAGGCTCCTACGAGCAGTACTTC; CDR3aa: CASRSTTGGSYEQYF; v_gene: TRBV14; j_gene: TRBJ2-7; d_gene: .; abundance: .
CDR3nt: TGCGCCAGCAGCCAAGATCGCCCAGCGGGGGGGCGCAATGAGCAGTTCTTC; CDR3aa: CASSQDRPAGGRNEQFF; v_gene: TRBV4-3; j_gene: TRBJ2-1; d_gene: TRBD2; abundance: .
CDR3nt: TGCGCCAGCAGCCAAGACACAACAACTAATGAAAAACTGTTTTTT; CDR3aa: CASSQDTTTNEKLFF; v_gene: TRBV4-1; j_gene: TRBJ1-4; d_gene: .; abundance: .
CDR3nt: TGTGCCAGCAGCTTAGGCAGGGAGGATGCGGGTCAGCCCCAGCATTTT; CDR3aa: CASSLGREDAGQPQHF; v_gene: TRBV7-6; j_gene: TRBJ1-5; d_gene: .; abundance: .
CDR3nt: TGTGCCATCAGTGCGATGCAGGGGTTGGTCGGCTACACCTTC; CDR3aa: CAISAMQGLVGYTF; v_gene: TRBV10-3; j_gene: TRBJ1-2; d_gene: .; abundance: once
CDR3nt: TGTGCCTGGAGTCTCTTAGCAATTGACTCACCCCTCCACTTT; CDR3aa: CAWSLLAIDSPLHF; v_gene: TRBV30; j_gene: TRBJ1-6; d_gene: .; abundance: .
CDR3nt: TGTGCCAGCAGTGAAATACTAGCTTCGGCCGAGCAGTACTTC; CDR3aa: CASSEILASAEQYF; v_gene: TRBV2; j_gene: TRBJ2-7; d_gene: .; abundance: .
CDR3nt: TGCAGCGTTGAAGGAACAGCTAACTATGGCTACACCTTC; CDR3aa: CSVEGTANYGYTF; v_gene: TRBV29-1; j_gene: TRBJ1-2; d_gene: .; abundance: .
CDR3nt: TGCGCCAGCAGTGGGCAGGGCGACTATGGCTACACCTTC; CDR3aa: CASSGQGDYGYTF; v_gene: TRBV5-1; j_gene: TRBJ1-2; d_gene: .; abundance: .
CDR3nt: TGTGCCACCAGCAGAGATTACCAGGGCAACTATGGCTACACCTTC; CDR3aa: CATSRDYQGNYGYTF; v_gene: TRBV15; j_gene: TRBJ1-2; d_gene: .; abundance: .